These 6 T cell receptor beta chains originate from one sample sequenced in a study of OX40 agonist ivuxolimab in advanced cancers. Libraries were prepared by immunoSEQ multiplex PCR; TCRdb keeps only in-frame clonotypes and omits some of them. Here the sample spans 50,000 to 70,000 clones, approximately 89% being singletons. The material was CD4+ or CD8+ T cells sorted from blood, obtained in a trial of the OX40 agonist ivuxolimab. Every receptor here comes from an adult with an advanced solid tumor such as melanoma, head and neck, liver or kidney cancer.

The sample holds a few counts of this clone. The V call is TRBV14, the J call TRBJ2-7, with 8 bases lining up with TRBD1. With V trimmed by 0 bases and J by 1 base, 2 bases remained unmatched. CDR1 and CDR2 (germline): SGHDN, FVKESK. The CDR3 runs 15 residues. CDR3 region: CASSQDRTGSYEQYF. The CDR3 DNA reads as TGTGCCAGCAGCCAAGACCGGACAGGGTCCTACGAGCAGTACTTC.

The genes are TRBV7-9 and TRBJ2-3, with D tentatively TRBD1 (5 bases). V lost 3 bases, J lost 2 bases, and 12 bases lay in between. Germline loops: CDR1 SEHNR, CDR2 FQNEAQ (reference sequence). The CDR3 is made up of 15 amino acids. Here the CDR3 reads CASSFGAGPTDTQYF. The CDR3, as DNA: TGTGCCAGCAGCTTTGGCGCAGGGCCCACAGATACGCAGTATTTT.

The V gene is TRBV7-2, the J gene TRBJ2-7; no definite D call. Trimming left V 4 bases short and J 4 bases short, with 8 bases between. The CDR3 runs 12 residues. Germline CDR1 SGHTA, CDR2 FQGNSA. The CDR3 sequence: CTSSSPIYEQYF. For the CDR3, the DNA is TGTACCAGCAGCTCACCAATTTACGAGCAGTACTTC.

The CDR3 sequence is CASSLLIAGELFF. The CDR3, as DNA: TGTGCCAGCAGCCTGCTAATCGCCGGGGAGCTGTTTTTT. This chain joins TRBV7-6 and TRBJ2-2; D gene uncertain. The CDR3 is made up of 13 amino acids. Trimming cost V 5 bases and J 6 bases, with 10 bases left between them. Germline loops: CDR1 SGHVS, CDR2 FNYEAQ. Full variable domain (rest looked up from reference TRBV7-6 and TRBJ2-2): GAGVSQSPRYKVTKRGQDVALRCDPISGHVSLYWYRQALGQGPEFLTYFNYEAQQDKSGLPNDRFSAERPEGSISTLTIQRTEQRDSAMYRCASSLLIAGELFFGEGSRLTVL.

DNA of the CDR3: TGTGCCAGCTCACCAGGACAGGGCCGAAATCAGCCCCAGCATTTT. Encoded protein: CASSPGQGRNQPQHF. The V call is TRBV18, the J call TRBJ1-5; 8 nucleotides match TRBD1. The CDR3 spans 15 residues. The V gene's germline CDR1 is KGHSH and CDR2 LQKENI. V gave up 2 bases and J gave up 4 bases; unmatched junction bases: 4.

The chain links TRBV7-8 to TRBJ2-2; the D is unclear. The CDR3 has 15 amino acids. Trimming took 1 base from V and 6 from J, leaving 12 bases between them. Germline V CDR1 and CDR2: SGHVS, FQNEAQ. The CDR3 protein is CASSLVPPPAGELFF. The CDR3 region has the DNA TGTGCCAGCAGCTTAGTACCCCCCCCAGCCGGGGAGCTGTTTTTT.